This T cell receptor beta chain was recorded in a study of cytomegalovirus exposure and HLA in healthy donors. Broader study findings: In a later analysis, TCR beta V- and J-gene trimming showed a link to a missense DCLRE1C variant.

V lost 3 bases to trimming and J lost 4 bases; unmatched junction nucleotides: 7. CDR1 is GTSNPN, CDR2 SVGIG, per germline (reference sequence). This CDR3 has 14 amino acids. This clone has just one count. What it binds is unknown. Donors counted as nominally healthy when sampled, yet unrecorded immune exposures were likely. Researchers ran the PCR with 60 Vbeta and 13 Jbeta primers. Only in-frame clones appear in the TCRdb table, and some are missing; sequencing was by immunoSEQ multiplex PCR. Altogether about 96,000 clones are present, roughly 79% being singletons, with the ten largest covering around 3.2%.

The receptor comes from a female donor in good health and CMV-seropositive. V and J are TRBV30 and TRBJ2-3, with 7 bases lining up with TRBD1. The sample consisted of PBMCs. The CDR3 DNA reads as TGTGCCTGGAGGACCGGGACAGTTCCAGATACGCAGTATTTT. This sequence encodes CAWRTGTVPDTQYF.